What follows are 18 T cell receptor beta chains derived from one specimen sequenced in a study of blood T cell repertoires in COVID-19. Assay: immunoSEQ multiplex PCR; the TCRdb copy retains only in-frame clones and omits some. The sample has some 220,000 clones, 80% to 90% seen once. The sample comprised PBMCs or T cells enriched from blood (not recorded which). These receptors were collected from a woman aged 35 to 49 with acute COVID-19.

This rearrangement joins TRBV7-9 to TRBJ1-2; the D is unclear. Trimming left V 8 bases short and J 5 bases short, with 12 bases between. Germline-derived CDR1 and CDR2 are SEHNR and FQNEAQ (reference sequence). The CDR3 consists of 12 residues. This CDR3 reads CASLPEGYGYTF. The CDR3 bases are TGTGCCAGCCTACCAGAGGGATATGGCTACACCTTC.

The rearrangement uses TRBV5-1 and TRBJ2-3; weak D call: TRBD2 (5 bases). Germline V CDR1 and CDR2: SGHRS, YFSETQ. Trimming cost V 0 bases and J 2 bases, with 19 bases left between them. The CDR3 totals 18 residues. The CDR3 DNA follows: TGCGCCAGCAGCTTGGATTCCCCCTCGGGGAGTTTCACAGATACGCAGTATTTT. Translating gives CASSLDSPSGSFTDTQYF.

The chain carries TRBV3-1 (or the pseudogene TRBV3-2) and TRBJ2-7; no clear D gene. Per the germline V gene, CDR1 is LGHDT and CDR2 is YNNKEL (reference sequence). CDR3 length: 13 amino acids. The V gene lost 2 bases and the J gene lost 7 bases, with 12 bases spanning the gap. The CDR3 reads CASSQFPVQEQYF. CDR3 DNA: TGTGCCAGCAGCCAATTTCCAGTCCAGGAGCAGTACTTC.

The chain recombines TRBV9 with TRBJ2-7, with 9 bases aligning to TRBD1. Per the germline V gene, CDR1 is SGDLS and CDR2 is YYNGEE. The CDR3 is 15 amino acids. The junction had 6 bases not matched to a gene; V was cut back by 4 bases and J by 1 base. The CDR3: CASSPSGQGSYEQYF. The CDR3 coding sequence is TGTGCCAGCAGCCCGTCCGGACAGGGGTCCTACGAGCAGTACTTC. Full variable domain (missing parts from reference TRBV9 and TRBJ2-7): DSGVTQTPKHLITATGQRVTLRCSPRSGDLSVYWYQQSLDQGLQFLIQYYNGEERAKGNILERFSAQQFPDLHSELNLSSLELGDSALYFCASSPSGQGSYEQYFGPGTRLTVT.

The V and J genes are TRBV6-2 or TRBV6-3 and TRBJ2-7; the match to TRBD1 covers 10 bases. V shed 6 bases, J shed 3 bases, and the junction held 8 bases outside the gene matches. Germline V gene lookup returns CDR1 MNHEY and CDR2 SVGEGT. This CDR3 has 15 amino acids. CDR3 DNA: TGTGCCAGCAGCCAATTAGGACAGGGGGGCTACGAGCAGTACTTC. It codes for CASSQLGQGGYEQYF.

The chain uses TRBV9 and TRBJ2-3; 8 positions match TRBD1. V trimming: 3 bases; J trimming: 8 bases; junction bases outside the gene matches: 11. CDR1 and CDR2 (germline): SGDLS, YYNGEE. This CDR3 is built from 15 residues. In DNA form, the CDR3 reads TGTGCCAGCAGCGGGACAGGGATAAATTCGCGTACGCAGTATTTT. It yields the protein CASSGTGINSRTQYF. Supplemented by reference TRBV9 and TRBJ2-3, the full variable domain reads DSGVTQTPKHLITATGQRVTLRCSPRSGDLSVYWYQQSLDQGLQFLIQYYNGEERAKGNILERFSAQQFPDLHSELNLSSLELGDSALYFCASSGTGINSRTQYFGPGTRLTVL.

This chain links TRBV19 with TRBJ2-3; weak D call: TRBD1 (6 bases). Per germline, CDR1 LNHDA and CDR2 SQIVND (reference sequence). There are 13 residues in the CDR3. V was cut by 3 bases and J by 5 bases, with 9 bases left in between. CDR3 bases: TGTGCCAGTAGTATCCTACAGGGAGATACGCAGTATTTT. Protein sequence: CASSILQGDTQYF.

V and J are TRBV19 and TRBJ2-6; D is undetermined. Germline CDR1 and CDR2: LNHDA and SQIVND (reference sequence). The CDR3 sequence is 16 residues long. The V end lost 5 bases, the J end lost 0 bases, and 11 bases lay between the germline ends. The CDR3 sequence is CASSPRLHSGANVLTF. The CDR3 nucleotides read TGTGCCAGTAGTCCCCGACTTCACTCTGGGGCCAACGTCCTGACTTTC. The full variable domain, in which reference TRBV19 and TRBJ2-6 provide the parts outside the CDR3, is DGGITQSPKYLFRKEGQNVTLSCEQNLNHDAMYWYRQDPGQGLRLIYYSQIVNDFQKGDIAEGYSVSREKKESFPLTVTSAQKNPTAFYLCASSPRLHSGANVLTFGAGSRLTVL.

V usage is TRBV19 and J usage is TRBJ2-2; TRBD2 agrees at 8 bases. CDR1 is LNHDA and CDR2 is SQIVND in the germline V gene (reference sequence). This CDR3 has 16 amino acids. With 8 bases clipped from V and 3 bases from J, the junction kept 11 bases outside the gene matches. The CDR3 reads CASSPVYGGDTGELFF. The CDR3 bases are TGTGCCAGTTCCCCCGTTTACGGGGGGGACACCGGGGAGCTGTTTTTT.

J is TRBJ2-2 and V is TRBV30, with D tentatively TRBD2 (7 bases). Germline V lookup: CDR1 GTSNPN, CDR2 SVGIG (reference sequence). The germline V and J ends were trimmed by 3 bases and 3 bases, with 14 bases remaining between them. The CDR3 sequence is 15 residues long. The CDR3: CAWRLGGPDTGELFF. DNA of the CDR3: TGTGCCTGGAGATTGGGGGGGCCGGACACCGGGGAGCTGTTTTTT.

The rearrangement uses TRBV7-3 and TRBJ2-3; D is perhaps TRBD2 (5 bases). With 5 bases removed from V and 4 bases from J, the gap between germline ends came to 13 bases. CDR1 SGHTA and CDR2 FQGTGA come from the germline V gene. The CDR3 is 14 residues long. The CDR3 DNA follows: TGTGCCAGCAGCCCTTATGGGAGTGCAGATACGCAGTATTTT. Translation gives CASSPYGSADTQYF.

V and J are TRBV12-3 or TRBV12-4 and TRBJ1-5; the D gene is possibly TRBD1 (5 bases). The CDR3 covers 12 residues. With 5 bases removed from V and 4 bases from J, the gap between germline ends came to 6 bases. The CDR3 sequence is CASSRQNQPQHF. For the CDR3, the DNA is TGTGCCAGCAGTCGACAGAATCAGCCCCAGCATTTT.

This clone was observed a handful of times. The CDR3 nucleotides are TGTGCCAGCAGTACTCAGAACACCGGGGAGCTGTTTTTT. Amino acids: CASSTQNTGELFF. The gene calls are TRBV6-4 and TRBJ2-2; D is ambiguous. Germline assignment: CDR1 MRHNA and CDR2 SNTAGT. This CDR3 is built from 13 residues. V lost 5 bases and J 1 base, leaving 5 bases between the germline ends.

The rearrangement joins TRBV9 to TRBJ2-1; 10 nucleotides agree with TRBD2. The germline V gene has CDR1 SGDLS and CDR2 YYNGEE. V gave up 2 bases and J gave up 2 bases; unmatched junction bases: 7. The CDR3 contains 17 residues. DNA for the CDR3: TGTGCCAGCAGCGTGGCAAGCGGGGGGGCTACCTACAATGAGCAGTTCTTC. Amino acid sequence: CASSVASGGATYNEQFF.

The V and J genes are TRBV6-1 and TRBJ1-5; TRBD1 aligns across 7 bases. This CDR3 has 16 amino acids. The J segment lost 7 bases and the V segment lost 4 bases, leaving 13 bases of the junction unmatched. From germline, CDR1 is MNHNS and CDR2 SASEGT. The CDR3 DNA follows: TGTGCCAGCAGTGGTGGAAACAGGGGAAACCGACAGCCCCAGCATTTT. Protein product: CASSGGNRGNRQPQHF.

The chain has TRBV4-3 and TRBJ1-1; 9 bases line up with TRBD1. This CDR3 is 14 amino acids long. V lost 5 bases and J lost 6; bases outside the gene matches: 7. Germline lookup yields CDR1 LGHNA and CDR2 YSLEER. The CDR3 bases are TGCGCCAGCAGCAAAACAGGGGGCCCCTCTGAAGCTTTCTTT. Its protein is CASSKTGGPSEAFF.

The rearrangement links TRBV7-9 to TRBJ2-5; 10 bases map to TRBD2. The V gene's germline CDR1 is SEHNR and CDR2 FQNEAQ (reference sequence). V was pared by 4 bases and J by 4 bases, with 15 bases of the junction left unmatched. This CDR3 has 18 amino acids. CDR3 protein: CASSSKTGLAGARETQYF. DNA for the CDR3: TGTGCCAGCAGCTCCAAAACCGGTCTAGCGGGGGCCAGAGAGACCCAGTACTTC.

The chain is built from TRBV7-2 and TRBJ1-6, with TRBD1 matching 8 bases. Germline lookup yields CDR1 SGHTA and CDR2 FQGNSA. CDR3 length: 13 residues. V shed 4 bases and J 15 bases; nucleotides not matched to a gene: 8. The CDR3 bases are TGTGCCAGCAGCTCGGACAGGGAATCTGTCCTCCACTTT. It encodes CASSSDRESVLHF.